The T cell receptor (beta chain) under discussion was sequenced for a study of blood T cell repertoires in COVID-19 (dated by TCRdb to 2018 to 2021). Context from the whole study: Collaborator samples came from the United States, Italy and Spain and covered acute and convalescent phases of COVID-19. The repertoires were made available in a free public database intended to serve as a resource for research on the immune response to SARS-CoV-2. The material from the prospective study consisted of cDNA or gDNA derived from T cells, B-cell-depleted T cells, or PBMCs. The samples were drawn from the first 160 participants of the ongoing ImmuneRACE study and from roughly 1,300 subjects provided by 6 global collaborators. HLA class I and class II types, where available, came from metadata supplied by the sample provider rather than from assay-based typing. The sample metadata nearly always contained a de-identified subject ID, COVID-19 status, age in years and sex. Deeply sampled blood TCRbeta repertoires from subjects exposed to, actively infected with, or recovered from COVID-19 were included in the dataset. General conclusions and limits of the study: The quantity of clinical and demographic metadata differed by source and by participant and was supplied without curation.

CDR1 and CDR2 are read off the germline V gene (reference sequence) as MNHNY and SVGAGI. The junction carries 10 bases between V and J, which are trimmed by 6 bases and 8 bases respectively. Measured from the cysteine to the phenylalanine, the CDR3 is 12 residues long. The kept DNA is CDR3 alone, 36 bases in frame from the first base. TCRbeta CDR3 regions were amplified from genomic DNA using the immunoSEQ Assay, a bias-controlled multiplex PCR. Per the source publication's procedure: Within the assay, amplification of reference gene primers was used to estimate how many nucleated cells each sample contained. To quantify the absolute abundance of each unique TCRbeta CDR3 rearrangement, sequence reads were collapsed and filtered. For each sample, productive Simpson clonality was calculated as the square root of Simpson's diversity index over productive rearrangements. TCRdb stores this immuneACCESS table with in-frame sequences only. Part of the clones is absent; in the studies checked, under half of the shortfall reflects unresolved V genes, and no reason is known for the rest. V, J and clone size are taken as reported in that table, and D and trimming were inferred from the DNA itself. This sample lists approximately 310,000 clones; more than 70% were detected once. Roughly 8% of the sample lies in the top ten.

This clone has a handful of counts. Its antigen is currently not known. The record has no base qualities; no much larger clone is one base away. Another Seattle source contributed samples from volunteer blood donors who had recovered from COVID-19. Each collaborating institution followed its own protocols to collect whole blood in K2EDTA tubes. For TCRbeta analysis, collaborator samples were shipped as frozen whole blood, as isolated PBMCs, or as DNA extracted from either sample type. Sequenced material: peripheral blood. The rearrangement combines TRBV6-6 with TRBJ1-4; no D gene is confidently identified. This receptor was obtained from a woman between 45 and 65 years old who had recovered from COVID-19. The CDR3 is CASSLLREKLFF. The bases are TGTGCCAGCAGCCTACTCCGGGAAAAACTGTTTTTT.